The TCR beta chain under discussion was sequenced for a study of vaccination effects on CD4 cells after COVID-19. The overall study: Everyone in the study got two shots of either the BNT162b2 or mRNA-1273 vaccine.

The ViraFEST assay expanded antigen-specific CD4+ T cells with viral peptide pools before sequencing. Having been cultured for about ten days, the cells underwent CD4+ T cell isolation. Nucleocapsid antibody tests were negative, and the vaccine recipients had no prior SARS-CoV-2 infection. With about 9.8 ug/ml peptides and about 10 IU/ml IL-2, 2 million or so PBMC per well were cultured. Researchers swapped half the medium for IL-2 medium on both days 3 and 7. The CDR3 covers 13 residues. V dropped 6 bases and J dropped 3 bases, with 11 bases sitting between them. Details on this clone: Its antigen remains unidentified.

Sequencing was performed with immunoSEQ multiplex PCR; in TCRdb, only in-frame clones are kept and a portion is missing. This table has 20,000 to 25,000 clones, around 80% appearing once. Overall study findings and caveats: Marked contraction was observed in infection-induced and vaccine-induced clones late after vaccination.

The gene calls are TRBV12-3 or TRBV12-4 and TRBJ2-5; possibly TRBD2 for D (6 bases). The TCR was taken from a human donor who received a COVID-19 vaccine. Sequences were derived from CD4+ T cells from PBMCs cultured with HCoV-NL63 spike peptides, sampled before COVID-19 vaccination. Here the CDR3 reads CASSTTRKETQYF. DNA for the CDR3: TGTGCCAGCAGCACGACTAGGAAAGAGACCCAGTACTTC.